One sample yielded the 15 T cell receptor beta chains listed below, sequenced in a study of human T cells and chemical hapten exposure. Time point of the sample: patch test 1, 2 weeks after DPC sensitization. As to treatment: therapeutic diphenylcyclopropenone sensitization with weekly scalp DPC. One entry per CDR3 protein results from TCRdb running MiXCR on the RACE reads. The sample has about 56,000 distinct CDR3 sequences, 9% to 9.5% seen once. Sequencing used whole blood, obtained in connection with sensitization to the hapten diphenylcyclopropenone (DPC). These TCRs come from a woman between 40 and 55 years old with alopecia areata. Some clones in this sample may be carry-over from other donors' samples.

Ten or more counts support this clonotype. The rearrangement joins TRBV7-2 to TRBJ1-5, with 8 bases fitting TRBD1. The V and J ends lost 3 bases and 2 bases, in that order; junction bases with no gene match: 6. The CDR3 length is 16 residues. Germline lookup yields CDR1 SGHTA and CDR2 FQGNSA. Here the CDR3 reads CASSLGDRTRNQPQHF. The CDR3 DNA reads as TGTGCCAGCAGCTTGGGGGACAGGACCCGCAATCAGCCCCAGCATTTT.

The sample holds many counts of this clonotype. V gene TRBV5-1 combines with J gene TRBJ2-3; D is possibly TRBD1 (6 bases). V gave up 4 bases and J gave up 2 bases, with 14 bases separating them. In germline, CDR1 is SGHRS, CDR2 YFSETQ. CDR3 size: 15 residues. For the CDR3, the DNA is TGCGCCAGCAGCCCGGGACACCGAGACACAGATACGCAGTATTTT. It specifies CASSPGHRDTDTQYF.

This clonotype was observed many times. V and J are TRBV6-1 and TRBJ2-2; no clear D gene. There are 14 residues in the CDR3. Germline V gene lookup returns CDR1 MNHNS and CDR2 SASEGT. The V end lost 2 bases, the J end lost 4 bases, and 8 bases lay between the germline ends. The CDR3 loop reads CASSESQLTGELFF. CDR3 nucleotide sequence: TGTGCCAGCAGTGAATCGCAGCTCACCGGGGAGCTGTTTTTT.

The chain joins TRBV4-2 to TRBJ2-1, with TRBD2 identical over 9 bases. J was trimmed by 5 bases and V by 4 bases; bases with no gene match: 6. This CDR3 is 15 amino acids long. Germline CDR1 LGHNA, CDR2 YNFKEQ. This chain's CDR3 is CASSPLAGVNNEQFF. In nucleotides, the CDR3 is TGTGCCAGCAGCCCCTTAGCGGGGGTCAACAATGAGCAGTTCTTC.

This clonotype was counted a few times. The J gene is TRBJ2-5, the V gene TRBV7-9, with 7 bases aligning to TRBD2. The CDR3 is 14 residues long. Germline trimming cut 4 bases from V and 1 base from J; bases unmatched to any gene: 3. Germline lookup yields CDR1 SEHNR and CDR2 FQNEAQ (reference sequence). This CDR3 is CASSSVAGQETQYF. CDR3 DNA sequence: TGTGCCAGCAGCTCCGTAGCGGGCCAAGAGACCCAGTACTTC.

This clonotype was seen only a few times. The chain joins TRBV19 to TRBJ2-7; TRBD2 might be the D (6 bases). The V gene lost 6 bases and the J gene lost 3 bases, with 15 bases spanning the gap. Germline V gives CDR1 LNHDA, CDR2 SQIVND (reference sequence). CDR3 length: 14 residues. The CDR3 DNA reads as TGTGCCAGTAGCCCCCCTGGAGGGATCTACGAGCAGTACTTC. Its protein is CASSPPGGIYEQYF.

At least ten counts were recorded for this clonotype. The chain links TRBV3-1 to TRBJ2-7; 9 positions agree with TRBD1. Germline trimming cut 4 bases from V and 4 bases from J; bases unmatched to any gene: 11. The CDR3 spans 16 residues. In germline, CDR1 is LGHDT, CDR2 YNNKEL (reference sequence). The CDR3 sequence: CASSRKGTGNNYEQYF. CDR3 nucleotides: TGTGCCAGCAGCCGAAAAGGGACAGGGAACAATTACGAGCAGTACTTC.

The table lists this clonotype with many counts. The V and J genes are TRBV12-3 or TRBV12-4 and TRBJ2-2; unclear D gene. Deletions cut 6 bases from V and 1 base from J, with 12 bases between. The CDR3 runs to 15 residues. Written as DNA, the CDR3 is TGTGCCAGCAGCCTCGCGGTTGTGAACACCGGGGAGCTGTTTTTT. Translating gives CASSLAVVNTGELFF.

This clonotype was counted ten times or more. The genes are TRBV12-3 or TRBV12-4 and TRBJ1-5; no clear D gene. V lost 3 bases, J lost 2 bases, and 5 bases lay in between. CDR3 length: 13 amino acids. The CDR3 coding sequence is TGTGCCAGCAGTTTCACGCGCAATCAGCCCCAGCATTTT. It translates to CASSFTRNQPQHF.

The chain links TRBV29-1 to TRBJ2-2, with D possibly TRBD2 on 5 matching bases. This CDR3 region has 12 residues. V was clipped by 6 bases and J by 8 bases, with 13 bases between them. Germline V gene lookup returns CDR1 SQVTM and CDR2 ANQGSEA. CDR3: CSVRQERGELFF. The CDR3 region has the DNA TGCAGCGTCCGGCAGGAGCGGGGGGAGCTGTTTTTT.

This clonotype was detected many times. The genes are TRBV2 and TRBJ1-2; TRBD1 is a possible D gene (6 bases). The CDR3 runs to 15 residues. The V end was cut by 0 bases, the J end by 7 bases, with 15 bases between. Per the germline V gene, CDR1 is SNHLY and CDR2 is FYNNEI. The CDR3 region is CASSEAIGGAFGYTF. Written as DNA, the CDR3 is TGTGCCAGCAGTGAAGCTATCGGGGGCGCGTTTGGCTACACCTTC.

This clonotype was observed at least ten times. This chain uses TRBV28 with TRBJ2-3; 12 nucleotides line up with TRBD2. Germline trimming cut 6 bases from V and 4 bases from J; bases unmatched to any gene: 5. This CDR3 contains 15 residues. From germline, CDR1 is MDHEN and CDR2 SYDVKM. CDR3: CASSLGLAGPDTQYF. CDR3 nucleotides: TGTGCCAGCAGCTTGGGACTAGCGGGCCCAGATACGCAGTATTTT.

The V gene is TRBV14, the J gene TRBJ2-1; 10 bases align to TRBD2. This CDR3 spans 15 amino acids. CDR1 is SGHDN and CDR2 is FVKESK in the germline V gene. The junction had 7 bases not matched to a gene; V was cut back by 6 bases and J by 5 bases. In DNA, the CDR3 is TGTGCCAGCAGACCACTAGCGGGAAGTAACAATGAGCAGTTCTTC. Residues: CASRPLAGSNNEQFF.

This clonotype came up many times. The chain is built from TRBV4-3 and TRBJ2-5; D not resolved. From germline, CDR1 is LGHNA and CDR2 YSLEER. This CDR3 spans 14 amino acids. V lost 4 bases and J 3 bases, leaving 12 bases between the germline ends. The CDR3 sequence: CASSPNGMKETQYF. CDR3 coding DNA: TGCGCCAGCAGCCCCAATGGAATGAAAGAGACCCAGTACTTC.

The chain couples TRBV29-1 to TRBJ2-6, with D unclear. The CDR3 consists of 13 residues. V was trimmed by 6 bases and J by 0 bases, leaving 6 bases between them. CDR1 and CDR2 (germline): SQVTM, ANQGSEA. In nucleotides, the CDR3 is TGCAGCGTCGTGATCTCTGGGGCCAACGTCCTGACTTTC. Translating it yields CSVVISGANVLTF.